Listed below are T cell receptor beta chains from one sample, sequenced in a study of OX40 agonist ivuxolimab in advanced cancers. Sequenced by immunoSEQ multiplex PCR; TCRdb stores in-frame clones only, minus some. The sample records 75,000 to 90,000 clones, around 90% being singletons. The source material was CD4+ or CD8+ T cells sorted from blood, sampled in a trial of the OX40 agonist ivuxolimab. These receptors originate from an adult with an advanced solid tumor such as melanoma, head and neck, liver or kidney cancer. Both conserved end residues are part of each CDR3. D genes are given only for firm matches. Rows may omit the clone size; those that give it use once, few, many or a size class.

TGTGCCAGCAGCCTTCTAGCGGGCCAAGAGACCCAGTACTTC,CASSLLAGQETQYF,TRBD2,TRBJ2-5,.,TRBV7-9
TGCGCCAGCAGCTTGGTCGGACTTGCCTCCTACGAGCAGTACTTC,CASSLVGLASYEQYF,.,TRBJ2-7,.,TRBV5-1
TGTGCCAGCAGATTAACCGGGACCTCCTACAATGAGCAGTTCTTC,CASRLTGTSYNEQFF,.,TRBJ2-1,.,TRBV7-3
TGTGCCAGTAGTATACTCAGGGAACCTAGCAATCAGCCCCAGCATTTT,CASSILREPSNQPQHF,.,TRBJ1-5,once,TRBV19
TGTGCCAGCAGCCAAAAACGGACAGGGAGGAACACTGAAGCTTTCTTT,CASSQKRTGRNTEAFF,TRBD1,TRBJ1-1,.,TRBV7-9
TGCGCCAGCAGCTTGGCGGGGACTAGCCGGGTTACCGATACGCAGTATTTT,CASSLAGTSRVTDTQYF,TRBD2,TRBJ2-3,few,TRBV5-1
TGCGCCAGCAGCTTCAGGGGCGGGGAGACCCAGTACTTC,CASSFRGGETQYF,.,TRBJ2-5,.,TRBV5-1
TGTGCCAGCGCAAGACAGCGCAATCAGCCCCAGCATTTT,CASARQRNQPQHF,.,TRBJ1-5,.,TRBV18
TGTGCCAGTAGTATTAGCAGAAACTATGGCTACACCTTC,CASSISRNYGYTF,.,TRBJ1-2,.,TRBV19
TGTGCCAGCGGACAGGCCCCGGGAAACACCATATATTTT,CASGQAPGNTIYF,TRBD1,TRBJ1-3,once,TRBV9
TGTGCCAGCAGCTTAGCAAAAGGACTAGCGAACGAGCAGTTCTTC,CASSLAKGLANEQFF,TRBD2,TRBJ2-1,.,TRBV7-3
TGTGCCAGTAGTGTTAGCGGGAGACGGACAGATACGCAGTATTTT,CASSVSGRRTDTQYF,TRBD2,TRBJ2-3,.,TRBV19
TGTGCCAGCAGCTACGGGGCCACCGGGGAGCTGTTTTTT,CASSYGATGELFF,.,TRBJ2-2,.,TRBV11-2
TGTGCCAGCAGAAAGACAGGGGGCGATGGGCAGCCCCAGCATTTT,CASRKTGGDGQPQHF,TRBD1,TRBJ1-5,.,TRBV5-4
TGTGCCAGCTCACCGTTCGGAACAGGAGGCTCTGGAAACACCATATATTTT,CASSPFGTGGSGNTIYF,.,TRBJ1-3,.,TRBV18
TGTGCCAGTAGTCAGGGACGGGAGACCCAGTACTTC,CASSQGRETQYF,.,TRBJ2-5,.,TRBV19
TGTGCCAGTAGTATAGGGAGGCGGGCCTATGGCTACACCTTC,CASSIGRRAYGYTF,.,TRBJ1-2,.,TRBV19
TGTGCCAGCAGCACCACTAGAGCGGCAGATACGCAGTATTTT,CASSTTRAADTQYF,.,TRBJ2-3,.,TRBV5-4
TGTGCCATTTCGACAGGGGTTGAGACCCAGTACTTC,CAISTGVETQYF,TRBD1,TRBJ2-5,.,TRBV10-3
TGTGCCAGCTCACCTCTCGTGGGGGCGTATGGCTACACCTTC,CASSPLVGAYGYTF,.,TRBJ1-2,few,TRBV18
TGCGCCAGCAGCTCCCGGGGGGCTTCCTTGAACACCGGGGAGCTGTTTTTT,CASSSRGASLNTGELFF,.,TRBJ2-2,.,TRBV5-1
TGCGCCAGCAGCCCGCACACGGCCACCACGGGAGGCTACACCTTC,CASSPHTATTGGYTF,.,TRBJ1-2,many,TRBV4-1
TGTGCCAGCAGCCCGACCGGTGGCTTTCAGGGGGAGACCCAGTACTTC,CASSPTGGFQGETQYF,.,TRBJ2-5,.,TRBV7-2
TGCGCCAGCAGTCCCCCTGGCGGGGGGGGGTACAATGAGCAGTTCTTC,CASSPPGGGGYNEQFF,TRBD2,TRBJ2-1,.,TRBV5-1
TGCGCCAGCAGCGGAACAAGCAGACCGGGACTAGCGGCCTACGAGCAGTACTTC,CASSGTSRPGLAAYEQYF,TRBD2,TRBJ2-7,.,TRBV5-1
TGTGCCAGCAGCTTAAGTGGGACAGAGACCTACGAGCAGTACTTC,CASSLSGTETYEQYF,TRBD1,TRBJ2-7,.,TRBV7-2
TGTGCCAGCAGCTTGGGCGAAGAAGGGACCCAGTACTTC,CASSLGEEGTQYF,.,TRBJ2-5,.,TRBV5-6
TGTGCCAGCAGCCATGGGACTGTGGGGGGCTACACCTTC,CASSHGTVGGYTF,.,TRBJ1-2,.,TRBV4-1
TGTGCCAGCTCACCCGGGACAAACAATGAGCAGTTCTTC,CASSPGTNNEQFF,.,TRBJ2-1,once,TRBV18
TGTGCCAGTAGTATGAGGGACCCTAGACTAGCGGGGAACACCGGGGAGCTGTTTTTT,CASSMRDPRLAGNTGELFF,TRBD2,TRBJ2-2,.,TRBV19
TGTGCCAGCAGCGGACGGCGAGATACGCAGTATTTT,CASSGRRDTQYF,.,TRBJ2-3,.,TRBV9
TGTGCCAGCAGTTTATACAGGGCCGGCTACACCTTC,CASSLYRAGYTF,.,TRBJ1-2,.,TRBV28
TGTGCCAGCAGCCGAGGGGTACACCTTCCTGGAAACACCATATATTTT,CASSRGVHLPGNTIYF,.,TRBJ1-3,.,TRBV11-1
TGTGCCTTTGAGACAGGCAAATATGGCTACACCTTC,CAFETGKYGYTF,.,TRBJ1-2,few,TRBV6-5
TGCGCCAGCAGCTTAGCTTGGATGGCGGAGGGCTTCCAAGAGACCCAGTACTTC,CASSLAWMAEGFQETQYF,.,TRBJ2-5,.,TRBV5-1
TGTGCCAGCAGCCAGGGGGGGAGGGGCCGACAAAACATTCAGTACTTC,CASSQGGRGRQNIQYF,TRBD2,TRBJ2-4,.,TRBV4-2
TGTGCCAGCAGTTTACACGGAGATTATGGCTACACCTTC,CASSLHGDYGYTF,.,TRBJ1-2,.,TRBV28
TGCGCCAGCAGCCCCGGTGGGGCGAATAGCAATCAGCCCCAGCATTTT,CASSPGGANSNQPQHF,.,TRBJ1-5,.,TRBV5-1
TGTGCCAGCAGTTTCGCAGGGGGCCACCAGCCCCAGCATTTT,CASSFAGGHQPQHF,TRBD1,TRBJ1-5,.,TRBV28
TGTGCCAGTAGGCGGGAAGGGACAGGGGGCTACGAGCAGTACTTC,CASRREGTGGYEQYF,TRBD1,TRBJ2-7,.,TRBV19
TGTGCCAGCAGCTCCCGCCGGGACAACCAAGAGACCCAGTACTTC,CASSSRRDNQETQYF,.,TRBJ2-5,.,TRBV5-4
TGTGCCAGCAGCCGTATCTGGACAGGAAACTATGGCTACACCTTC,CASSRIWTGNYGYTF,TRBD1,TRBJ1-2,.,TRBV5-6
TGCGCCCCCCCAGGGGGGGGAGGCACTGAAGCTTTCTTT,CAPPGGGGTEAFF,TRBD1,TRBJ1-1,.,TRBV4-1
TGTGCCAGCAGCTTGGACCTAGCGGGCACAGATACGCAGTATTTT,CASSLDLAGTDTQYF,TRBD2,TRBJ2-3,.,TRBV5-8
TGTGCCAGCAGCTTAGGACAGGGGGCGGGTAGATGGGAGACCCAGTACTTC,CASSLGQGAGRWETQYF,TRBD1,TRBJ2-5,.,TRBV11-2
TGTGCCAGCAGCTACGGGACAGACGCTAACTATGGCTACACCTTC,CASSYGTDANYGYTF,TRBD1,TRBJ1-2,.,TRBV7-9
TGCGCCAGCAGCACAGGGGTTTTGTCCTACAATGAGCAGTTCTTC,CASSTGVLSYNEQFF,TRBD1,TRBJ2-1,.,TRBV5-1
TGTGCCAGCAGCGTAAGGCGGTTAGCGGCCTATTTTTTCTCCTACGAGCAGTACTTC,CASSVRRLAAYFFSYEQYF,.,TRBJ2-7,.,TRBV9
TGTGCCAGCAGACAGAACACTGAAGCTTTCTTT,CASRQNTEAFF,.,TRBJ1-1,.,TRBV28
TGTGCCAGCGGGTCATGGGAACTGTTTTTT,CASGSWELFF,.,TRBJ1-4,.,TRBV25-1
TGTGCCAGCAGTTTGGGACTAGCGGGCACCCGCTCCCCAGATACGCAGTATTTT,CASSLGLAGTRSPDTQYF,TRBD2,TRBJ2-3,.,TRBV7-2
TGTGCCAGCAGCTCAGGACAGGGCCGAGGGGAGCAGTACTTC,CASSSGQGRGEQYF,TRBD1,TRBJ2-7,.,TRBV11-2
TGTGCCAGCAGTCCTACTCAGGGGGCGAGAGGAAACACCATATATTTT,CASSPTQGARGNTIYF,TRBD1,TRBJ1-3,.,TRBV28
TGTGCCAGCAGTGAAGCGGGCCTAGCGGGAGTTCGTGAGCAGTACTTC,CASSEAGLAGVREQYF,TRBD2,TRBJ2-7,.,TRBV6-1
TGTGCCAGTCGCAGGGATGGAGAGACCCAGTACTTC,CASRRDGETQYF,.,TRBJ2-5,.,TRBV9
TGTGCCAGCATAGGGGCAGGATTTTACGATGAGCAGTTCTTC,CASIGAGFYDEQFF,.,TRBJ2-1,.,TRBV6-6
TGCGCCAGCAGCCATCCGGGCACAGATACGCAGTATTTT,CASSHPGTDTQYF,.,TRBJ2-3,.,TRBV4-1